The T cell receptor (beta chain) under discussion was sequenced for a study of graft-versus-host responses after intestinal transplantation. Study information: Tacrolimus plus steroids were given to all recipients for approximately 3 years, preceded by anti-thymocyte globulin induction.

The CDR3 is 12 amino acids. Trimming stripped 5 bases from V and 3 bases from J, with 8 bases between. Germline-derived CDR1 and CDR2 are LNHDA and SQIVND (reference sequence). Graft tissue processing released intraepithelial and lamina propria lymphocytes. Clones were sequenced by immunoSEQ multiplex PCR, and TCRdb holds only the in-frame ones, with some missing. The sample gives about 17,000 clones, under 85% of which show up once; 7.8% is in the top ten. Notes on this clone: The antigen is not known.

Findings and caveats of the study: In recipient marrow, GvH clones were found, and some appeared first in ileum or blood. HvG clone declines early post-transplant were associated with peak circulating GvH levels.

The source material was ileum tissue, sampled roughly 450 days after intestinal transplant. The chain has TRBV19 and TRBJ2-7; TRBD1 might be the D (5 bases). The origin of this receptor is a human patient who received an intestinal transplant, so some T cells may come from the graft donor. CDR3 region: CASSEQGYEQYF. CDR3 DNA: TGTGCCAGTAGTGAGCAGGGCTACGAGCAGTACTTC. Based on the CDR3 plus reference TRBV19 and TRBJ2-7, the full variable domain is DGGITQSPKYLFRKEGQNVTLSCEQNLNHDAMYWYRQDPGQGLRLIYYSQIVNDFQKGDIAEGYSVSREKKESFPLTVTSAQKNPTAFYLCASSEQGYEQYFGPGTRLTVT.